This entry concerns a single T cell receptor beta chain. Its antigen is unidentified. Treatment in this sample: around 19 received Ad26.COV2.S at low or high dose, single or two shots; about five received placebo; per-sample allocation not given. Repertoires come from day 63 after the first vaccine or placebo injection. Boston hosted the donor, who was an adult aged 18-55 years. Sequencing used immunoSEQ multiplex PCR; TCRdb keeps in-frame clones, though not all of them. The sample contains 350,000 to 400,000 clones, about nine tenths of which appear only once. This entry is derived from a study of Ad26.COV2.S vaccination and SARS-CoV-2 variants. Study details: Intramuscular Ad26.COV2.S doses were given once or twice, 56 days apart.

The J segment lost 7 bases and the V segment lost 0 bases, leaving 7 bases of the junction unmatched. The germline V gene encodes CDR1 LGHNA and CDR2 YSLEER. The CDR3 contains 15 residues. Study-level findings and limits: Similar non-spike TCR breadth was observed in recipients of vaccine and of placebo. There was reportedly substantial breadth in spike-specific CD8+ and CD4+ T cell responses after vaccination.

This chain joins TRBV4-3 and TRBJ1-2; the match to TRBD1 covers 8 bases. The clonotype was recovered from a person aged 18 to 65 who received the Ad26.COV2.S COVID-19 vaccine or a placebo. The starting material was peripheral blood, obtained in a trial of Ad26.COV2.S vaccine versus placebo. The DNA for the CDR3 is TGCGCCAGCAGCCAAGAGGCAGGGGGCGCGGGTGGCTACACCTTC. Its protein product is CASSQEAGGAGGYTF.